This T cell receptor (beta chain) is drawn from a study of neurological immune-mediated disorders. Study conclusions and caveats: The study found the most TCR clonal expansion in HTLV-1-associated myelopathy and the least in multiple sclerosis, below healthy controls.

This clonotype was found many times. Its target is unknown. From germline, CDR1 is MNHEY and CDR2 SVGAGI. The junction had 5 bases not matched to a gene; V was cut back by 7 bases and J by 3 bases. The CDR3 runs to 14 residues. 5'RACE with 10-nucleotide random UMIs produced the cDNA. Each CDR3 protein gets one entry after TCRdb re-called the 5' RACE reads with MiXCR. The profile covers about 66,000 distinct CDR3 sequences, with around 3.9% appearing a single time and 1% to 1.5% taken by the ten largest. The sequenced material came from PBMCs. The receptor's source is a man aged 30 to 45 with multiple sclerosis. The chain uses TRBV6-5 and TRBJ2-2; 7 bases are shared with TRBD1. The CDR3 DNA is TGTGCCAGCACCGACAGGGTCGACACCGGGGAGCTGTTTTTT. This sequence encodes CASTDRVDTGELFF.